The 28 T cell receptor beta chains given below trace back to one sample, sequenced in a study of T cells in Graves' hyperthyroidism and ophthalmopathy. What was amplified from RNA transcripts were TCR beta CDR3 regions. A first-round RT-PCR of the TCR CDR3 used the HTBI primer set. TCRdb independently ran MiXCR on the multiplex PCR reads; one entry per CDR3 protein. The sample has 340,000 or so distinct CDR3 sequences, approximately 18% seen once. The sample consisted of blood. These receptors came from a woman aged 50 to 60 with Graves' hyperthyroidism.

The J gene is TRBJ1-2, the V gene TRBV3-1; D is ambiguous. CDR1 is LGHDT, CDR2 YNNKEL, per germline (reference sequence). This CDR3 has 13 amino acids. The germline V and J ends were trimmed by 1 base and 8 bases, with 11 bases remaining between them. This chain's CDR3 is CASSQVSGGGYTF. CDR3 DNA sequence: TGTGCCAGCAGCCAAGTTTCGGGCGGGGGCTACACCTTC.

This rearrangement joins TRBV7-9 to TRBJ1-2; D is uncertain. The germline CDR1 and CDR2 sequences are SEHNR and FQNEAQ (reference sequence). V was pared by 1 base and J by 4 bases, with 13 bases between. The CDR3 runs to 15 residues. For the CDR3, the DNA is TGTGCCAGCAGCTTAGGTCCAGGTGGTTCCTATGGCTACACCTTC. Its protein is CASSLGPGGSYGYTF.

This clonotype showed up just a few times. CDR3 sequence: CSASGLDSLGVWGEQYF. DNA for the CDR3: TGCAGTGCTAGTGGCCTGGACAGCCTGGGGGTTTGGGGTGAGCAGTACTTC. The rearrangement joins TRBV20-1 to TRBJ2-7, with a tentative D call TRBD1 (6 bases). CDR1 is DFQATT, CDR2 SNEGSKA, per germline (reference sequence). The CDR3 spans 17 residues. V dropped 3 bases and J dropped 7 bases, with 28 bases sitting between them.

The V gene is TRBV6-4, the J gene TRBJ2-1; D gene ambiguous. CDR1 is MRHNA, CDR2 SNTAGT, per germline. The CDR3 runs 12 residues. The V end was cut by 7 bases, the J end by 5 bases, with 9 bases between. In DNA form, the CDR3 reads TGTGCCAGCACCTGGGTCGACAATGAGCAGTTCTTC. Translating it yields CASTWVDNEQFF.

This clonotype appeared many times. The rearrangement uses TRBV7-9 and TRBJ1-2; D ambiguous. Trimming removed 3 bases from V and 7 bases from J, with 15 bases in between. There are 14 residues in the CDR3. Looked up from germline, CDR1 is SEHNR and CDR2 is FQNEAQ (reference sequence). CDR3 loop: CASSLASEVRGYTF. The CDR3, as DNA: TGTGCCAGCAGCTTGGCGTCCGAGGTTCGTGGCTACACCTTC. The whole variable domain, filled in from reference TRBV7-9 and TRBJ1-2, reads DTGVSQNPRHKITKRGQNVTFRCDPISEHNRLYWYRQTLGQGPEFLTYFQNEAQLEKSRLLSDRFSAERPKGSFSTLEIQRTEQGDSAMYLCASSLASEVRGYTFGSGTRLTVV.

The rearrangement uses TRBV10-3 and TRBJ1-2; D ambiguous. The CDR3 covers 15 residues. CDR1 ENHRY and CDR2 SYGVKD come from the germline V gene. Deletions cut 0 bases from V and 2 bases from J, with 10 bases between. CDR3 nucleotides: TGTGCCATCAGTGAGTCGAAGGCAGGCAACTATGGCTACACCTTC. Protein: CAISESKAGNYGYTF.

This clonotype was observed many times. This chain uses TRBV6-5 with TRBJ1-1; 8 bases align to TRBD1. Trimming took 2 bases from V and 1 from J; bases not matched to a gene: 3. The length of the CDR3 is 15 residues. CDR1 is MNHEY, CDR2 SVGAGI, per germline. CDR3 protein: CASSYPTGENTEAFF. In DNA, the CDR3 is TGTGCCAGCAGTTACCCGACAGGGGAGAACACTGAAGCTTTCTTT.

The chain carries TRBV20-1 and TRBJ2-5; TRBD1 or TRBD2 may be the D gene (6 bases each). Germline lookup yields CDR1 DFQATT and CDR2 SNEGSKA (reference sequence). V lost 7 bases, J lost 1 base, and 25 bases lay in between. The CDR3 runs 17 residues. CDR3: CSVTRWGASYFQETQYF. The DNA of the CDR3 is TGCAGTGTCACAAGATGGGGGGCTAGCTACTTCCAAGAGACCCAGTACTTC.

The V call is TRBV27, the J call TRBJ2-7; D tentatively fits TRBD1 or TRBD2 (5 bases each). The V end was cut by 5 bases, the J end by 5 bases, with 16 bases between. Germline CDR1 MNHEY, CDR2 SMNVEV (reference sequence). This CDR3 has 14 amino acids. The CDR3 is CASSPGGGANEQYF. CDR3 nucleotides: TGTGCCAGCAGTCCCGGTGGGGGTGCCAACGAGCAGTACTTC.

This clonotype came up a few times. This chain uses TRBV6-5 with TRBJ2-5; no clear D. The V and J ends lost 2 bases and 7 bases respectively, with 11 bases between them. The CDR3 has 13 amino acids. Germline V CDR1 and CDR2: MNHEY, SVGAGI. In DNA, the CDR3 is TGTGCCAGCAGTTACGGGGTGGTGGGGACCCAGTACTTC. It translates to CASSYGVVGTQYF.

The table lists this clonotype with many counts. The rearrangement joins TRBV28 to TRBJ2-5; D call uncertain. V lost 8 bases and J 3 bases, leaving 10 bases between the germline ends. The CDR3 has 12 residues. The germline gives CDR1 MDHEN, CDR2 SYDVKM. The CDR3 sequence: CASGQLEETQYF. For the CDR3, the DNA is TGTGCCAGCGGGCAGTTAGAAGAGACCCAGTACTTC.

This clonotype was seen ten or more times. The chain links TRBV12-3 or TRBV12-4 to TRBJ2-2; TRBD2 matches 8 bases. The CDR3 extends over 15 amino acids. With V trimmed by 7 bases and J by 1 base, 5 bases remained unmatched. The CDR3 DNA reads as TGTGCCAGCATTCTGGCGGGGGGGAACACCGGGGAGCTGTTTTTT. It yields the protein CASILAGGNTGELFF.

Here the CDR3 DNA reads TGTGCCAGCAGCCAATATACTAGCGGCTCAAGCCGGAGGGATGAGCAGTTCTTC. It is translated as CASSQYTSGSSRRDEQFF. V gene TRBV7-9 combines with J gene TRBJ2-1; TRBD2 aligns across 8 bases. The CDR3 runs 18 residues. Trimming at V came to 5 bases and at J to 8 bases, leaving 20 bases not matched to a gene. Germline CDR1 reads SEHNR; CDR2 reads FQNEAQ (reference sequence).

The chain joins TRBV3-1 to TRBJ2-3; no clear D gene. CDR3 length: 18 residues. V was cut by 4 bases and J by 14 bases, with 34 bases left in between. The germline V gene has CDR1 LGHDT and CDR2 YNNKEL (reference sequence). CDR3 amino acids: CASSPYQPGYKNPPRPYF. The DNA of the CDR3 is TGTGCCAGCAGCCCCTACCAACCTGGCTACAAGAATCCACCCAGGCCGTATTTT.

This clonotype was detected only a few times. The rearrangement joins TRBV4-2 to TRBJ1-2, with a possible D match to TRBD1 (5 bases). The germline gives CDR1 LGHNA, CDR2 YNFKEQ. The CDR3 loop spans 14 amino acids. Trimming removed 1 base at V and 8 bases at J, with 14 bases between. The CDR3 loop reads CASSQVGTALGYTF. CDR3 DNA: TGTGCCAGCAGCCAAGTCGGGACCGCACTAGGCTACACCTTC.

Many counts were recorded for this clonotype. The CDR3 DNA sequence: TGTGCCAGCAGTTATCCAGGCGGCGCCTACAATGAGCAGTTCTTC. Translated: CASSYPGGAYNEQFF. The V call is TRBV27, the J call TRBJ2-1; no firm D call. The CDR3 contains 15 residues. Trimming took 4 bases from V and 2 from J, leaving 12 bases between them. CDR1 is MNHEY and CDR2 is SMNVEV in the germline V gene (reference sequence).

The sample holds many counts of this clonotype. The V and J genes are TRBV27 and TRBJ2-1, with TRBD2 as a possible D gene (5 bases). The CDR3 runs to 14 residues. Germline V gives CDR1 MNHEY, CDR2 SMNVEV (reference sequence). The ends were cut back, 6 bases at V and 4 bases at J, with 13 bases in the middle. The CDR3 sequence: CASRSLAPYNEQFF. The CDR3 DNA sequence: TGTGCCAGCAGAAGCCTAGCACCTTACAATGAGCAGTTCTTC.

This clonotype was counted at least ten times. The rearrangement uses TRBV27 and TRBJ1-1; tentatively, D is TRBD1 (6 bases). Germline V CDR1 and CDR2: MNHEY, SMNVEV (reference sequence). The CDR3 totals 13 residues. Trimming took 3 bases from V and 7 from J, leaving 12 bases between them. CDR3 DNA: TGTGCCAGCAGTTTCTTTACAGGGCGTGAAGCTTTCTTT. Its protein is CASSFFTGREAFF.

This clonotype was seen repeatedly, ten times or more. V and J are TRBV3-1 and TRBJ2-5; TRBD2 aligns across 12 bases. Germline values: CDR1 LGHDT, CDR2 YNNKEL (reference sequence). The J segment lost 7 bases and the V segment lost 1 base, leaving 4 bases of the junction unmatched. The CDR3 spans 15 residues. The CDR3 protein is CASSQVASGGGTQYF. In DNA form, the CDR3 reads TGTGCCAGCAGCCAAGTCGCTAGCGGGGGGGGGACCCAGTACTTC.

V usage is TRBV18 and J usage is TRBJ1-1; D might be TRBD1 (6 bases). This CDR3 spans 16 amino acids. CDR1 is KGHSH, CDR2 LQKENI, per germline. V was trimmed by 3 bases and J by 1 base, leaving 15 bases between them. The CDR3 protein is CASSPKQGTTNTEAFF. The DNA for the CDR3 is TGTGCCAGCTCACCGAAACAGGGAACGACGAACACTGAAGCTTTCTTT.

A few counts support this clonotype. The rearrangement uses TRBV11-1 and TRBJ2-1, with TRBD2 matching over 10 bases. Looked up from germline, CDR1 is SGHAT and CDR2 is FQDESV (reference sequence). J was trimmed by 8 bases and V by 4 bases; bases with no gene match: 11. This CDR3 has 16 residues. The chain's CDR3 is CASSSYSGRPSHEQFF. DNA of the CDR3: TGTGCCAGCAGCTCCTATAGCGGGAGGCCCTCCCATGAGCAGTTCTTC.

The chain recombines TRBV7-9 with TRBJ2-3; the match to TRBD1 covers 8 bases. Germline V gene sequence: CDR1 SEHNR, CDR2 FQNEAQ (reference sequence). The CDR3 extends over 16 amino acids. The V and J ends lost 6 bases and 2 bases, in that order; junction bases with no gene match: 10. The CDR3 spells CASRMAGGPITDTQYF. For the CDR3, the DNA is TGTGCCAGCAGGATGGCAGGGGGCCCTATCACAGATACGCAGTATTTT.

This clonotype showed up many times. This chain connects TRBV7-8 to TRBJ2-3; D perhaps matches TRBD1 (5 bases). This CDR3 region has 14 residues. The germline V gene has CDR1 SGHVS and CDR2 FQNEAQ. V was trimmed by 6 bases and J by 0 bases, leaving 10 bases between them. The CDR3, as DNA: TGTGCCAGCAGTTGGACACCTAGCACAGATACGCAGTATTTT. It specifies CASSWTPSTDTQYF.

The V call is TRBV5-4, the J call TRBJ2-1; unclear D gene. Trimming stripped 1 base from V and 7 bases from J, with 12 bases between. CDR1 and CDR2 from the germline V gene are SGHNT and YYREEE (reference sequence). This CDR3 spans 14 amino acids. The DNA of the CDR3 is TGTGCCAGCAGCTTGAGTCAGGCCGGTAATGAGCAGTTCTTC. Translating gives CASSLSQAGNEQFF.

This chain links TRBV4-1 with TRBJ2-7; D remains unclear. Trimming left V 0 bases short and J 2 bases short, with 14 bases between. CDR3 length: 16 residues. The germline V gene has CDR1 MGHRA and CDR2 YSYEKL. The CDR3, as DNA: TGCGCCAGCAGCCAAGATCCGGGTTTATTGGCCTACGAGCAGTACTTC. This translates into CASSQDPGLLAYEQYF.

Notes on this clonotype: A much larger clone differs by one base, so this may be a read error. The chain uses TRBV7-2 and TRBJ2-7; perhaps TRBD2 as D (6 bases). The germline V gene encodes CDR1 SGHTA and CDR2 FQGNSA. The V end was cut by 5 bases, the J end by 2 bases, with 19 bases between. CDR3 length: 16 residues. The chain's CDR3 is CASSVDSVGGAYEQYV. DNA for the CDR3: TGTGCCAGCAGCGTCGACTCAGTGGGGGGTGCCTACGAGCAGTACGTC.

This clonotype was detected ten times or more. The CDR3 sequence is CSATGFTEAFF. The CDR3 coding sequence is TGCAGTGCCACAGGGTTCACTGAAGCTTTCTTT. The chain combines TRBV20-1 with TRBJ1-1, with D possibly TRBD1 on 6 matching bases. The CDR3 spans 11 residues. V was cut by 6 bases and J by 4 bases, with 9 bases left in between. Germline assignment: CDR1 DFQATT and CDR2 SNEGSKA (reference sequence).

The V call is TRBV28, the J call TRBJ1-1; D is undetermined. The CDR3 is 15 amino acids. V was clipped by 4 bases and J by 1 base, with 13 bases between them. Germline loops: CDR1 MDHEN, CDR2 SYDVKM. The chain's CDR3 is CASSSRQFGNTEAFF. The CDR3 DNA is TGTGCCAGCAGTTCCCGTCAGTTTGGGAACACTGAAGCTTTCTTT.